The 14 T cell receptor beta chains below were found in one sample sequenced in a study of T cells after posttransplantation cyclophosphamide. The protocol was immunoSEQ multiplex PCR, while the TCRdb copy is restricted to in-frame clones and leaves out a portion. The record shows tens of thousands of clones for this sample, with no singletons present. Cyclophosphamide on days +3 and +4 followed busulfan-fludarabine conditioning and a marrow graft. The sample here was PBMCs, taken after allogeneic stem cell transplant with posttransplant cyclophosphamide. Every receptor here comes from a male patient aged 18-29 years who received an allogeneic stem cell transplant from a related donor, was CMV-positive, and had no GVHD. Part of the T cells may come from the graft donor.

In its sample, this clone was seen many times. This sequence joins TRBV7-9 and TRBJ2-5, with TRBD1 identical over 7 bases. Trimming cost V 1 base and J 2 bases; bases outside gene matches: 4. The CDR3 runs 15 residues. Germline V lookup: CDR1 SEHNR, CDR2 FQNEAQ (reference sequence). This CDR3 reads CASSLVPGQQETQYF. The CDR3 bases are TGTGCCAGCAGCTTAGTGCCGGGACAGCAAGAGACCCAGTACTTC.

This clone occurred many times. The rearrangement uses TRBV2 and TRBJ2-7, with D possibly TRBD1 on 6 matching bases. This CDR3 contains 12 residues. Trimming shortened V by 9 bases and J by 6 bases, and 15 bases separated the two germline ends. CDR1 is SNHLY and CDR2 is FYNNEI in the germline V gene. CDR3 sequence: CARQGLGVEQYF. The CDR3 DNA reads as TGTGCCAGACAGGGTCTTGGGGTCGAGCAGTACTTC.

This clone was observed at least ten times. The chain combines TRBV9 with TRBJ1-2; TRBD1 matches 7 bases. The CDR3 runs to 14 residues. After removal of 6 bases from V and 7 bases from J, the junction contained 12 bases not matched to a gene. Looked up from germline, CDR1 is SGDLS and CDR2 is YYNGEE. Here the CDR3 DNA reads TGTGCCAGCACCCTTTCCCCTTCAGGGGGTGGCTACACCTTC. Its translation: CASTLSPSGGGYTF.

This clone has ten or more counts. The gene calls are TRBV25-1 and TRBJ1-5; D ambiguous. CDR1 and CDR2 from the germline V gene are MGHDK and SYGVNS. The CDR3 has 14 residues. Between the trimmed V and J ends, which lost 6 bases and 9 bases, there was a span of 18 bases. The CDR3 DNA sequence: TGTGCCAGCAGATACCCGAGGAGGGAGCGGCCCCAGCATTTT. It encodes CASRYPRRERPQHF.

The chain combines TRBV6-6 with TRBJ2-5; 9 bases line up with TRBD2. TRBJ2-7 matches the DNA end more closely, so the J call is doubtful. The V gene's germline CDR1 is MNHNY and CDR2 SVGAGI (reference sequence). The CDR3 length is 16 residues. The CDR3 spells CASSPLISGSSYEQYF. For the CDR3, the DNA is TGTGCCAGCAGTCCCCTTATTAGCGGGAGCTCCTACGAGCAGTACTTC.

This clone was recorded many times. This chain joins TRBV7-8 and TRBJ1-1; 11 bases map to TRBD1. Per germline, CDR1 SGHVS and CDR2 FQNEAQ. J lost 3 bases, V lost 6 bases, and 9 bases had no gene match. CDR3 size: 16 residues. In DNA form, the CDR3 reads TGTGCCAGCAGACTTTTGGACAGGGGGCTGTACACTGAAGCTTTCTTT. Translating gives CASRLLDRGLYTEAFF.

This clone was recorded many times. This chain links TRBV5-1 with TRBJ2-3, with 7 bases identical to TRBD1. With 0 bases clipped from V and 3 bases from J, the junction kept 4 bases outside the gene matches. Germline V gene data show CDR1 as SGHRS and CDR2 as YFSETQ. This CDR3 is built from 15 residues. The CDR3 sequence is CASSLDRGVTDTQYF. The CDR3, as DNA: TGCGCCAGCAGCTTGGACAGGGGTGTAACAGATACGCAGTATTTT.

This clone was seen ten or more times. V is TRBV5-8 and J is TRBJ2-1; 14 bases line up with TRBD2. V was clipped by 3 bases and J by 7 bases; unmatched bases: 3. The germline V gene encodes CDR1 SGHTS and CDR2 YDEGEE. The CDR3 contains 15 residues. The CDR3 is CASSWTSGGRNEQFF. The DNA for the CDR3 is TGTGCCAGCAGCTGGACTAGCGGGGGGAGAAATGAGCAGTTCTTC.

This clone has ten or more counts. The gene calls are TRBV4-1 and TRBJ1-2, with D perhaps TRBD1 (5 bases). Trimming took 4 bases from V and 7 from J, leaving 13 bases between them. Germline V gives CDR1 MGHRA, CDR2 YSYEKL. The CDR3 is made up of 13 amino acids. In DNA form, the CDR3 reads TGCGCCAGCAGCCGACCCAGGGTTCCTGGCTACACCTTC. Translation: CASSRPRVPGYTF.

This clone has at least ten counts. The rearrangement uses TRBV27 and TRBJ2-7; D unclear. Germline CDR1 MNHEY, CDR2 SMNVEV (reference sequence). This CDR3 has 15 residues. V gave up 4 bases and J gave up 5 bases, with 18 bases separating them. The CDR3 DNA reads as TGTGCCAGCAGTTCGCCAGGAAGAAGTAGGCACGAGCAGTACTTC. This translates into CASSSPGRSRHEQYF.

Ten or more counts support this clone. Here the CDR3 DNA reads TGTGCCAGCAGCTTAGGAGGGAATACGCAGTATTTT. It specifies CASSLGGNTQYF. The gene calls are TRBV7-3 and TRBJ2-3; D perhaps matches TRBD2 (6 bases). The CDR3 consists of 12 residues. The V gene lost 2 bases and the J gene lost 7 bases, with 7 bases spanning the gap. The germline V gene has CDR1 SGHTA and CDR2 FQGTGA.

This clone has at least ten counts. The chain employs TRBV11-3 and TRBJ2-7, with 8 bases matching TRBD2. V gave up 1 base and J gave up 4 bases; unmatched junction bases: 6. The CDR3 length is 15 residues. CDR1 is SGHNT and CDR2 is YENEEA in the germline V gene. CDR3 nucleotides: TGTGCCAGCAGCTTAGCAAGCGGGGGAGAATACGAGCAGTACTTC. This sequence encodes CASSLASGGEYEQYF.

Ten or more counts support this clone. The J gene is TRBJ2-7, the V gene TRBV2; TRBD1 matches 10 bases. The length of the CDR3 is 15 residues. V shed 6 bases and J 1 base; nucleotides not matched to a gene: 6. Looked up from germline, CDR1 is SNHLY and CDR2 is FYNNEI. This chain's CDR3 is CASSDPGQGSYEQYF. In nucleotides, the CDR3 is TGTGCCAGCAGCGATCCGGGACAGGGGTCCTACGAGCAGTACTTC.

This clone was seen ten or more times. CDR3: CASSQALAEETQYF. CDR3 DNA: TGCGCCAGCAGCCAAGCACTAGCGGAAGAGACCCAGTACTTC. This chain links TRBV4-1 with TRBJ2-5, with 8 bases matching TRBD2. Trimming removed 1 base from V and 3 bases from J; junction bases left unmatched: 1. Germline V gene sequence: CDR1 MGHRA, CDR2 YSYEKL. The CDR3 spans 14 residues.